The rows below give T cell receptor beta chains drawn from one sample of a study of blood T cell repertoires in COVID-19. Clones were read by immunoSEQ multiplex PCR, and TCRdb kept only the in-frame ones, dropping some. The table records 300,000 to 500,000 clones, 88% of them present only once. Source material: PBMCs or T cells enriched from blood (not recorded which). The receptors derive from a woman between 40 and 55 years old with acute COVID-19. CDR3s include the opening cysteine and the closing phenylalanine or tryptophan. Each record gives: V gene, CDR3 protein.

v_call: TRBV25-1
cdr3_aa: CATGTSYEQYF

v_call: TRBV29-1
cdr3_aa: CSVEFGAGGDEQYF

v_call: TRBV2
cdr3_aa: CASNPDRTGQPQHF

v_call: TRBV5-1
cdr3_aa: CASSLATQGARGYTF

v_call: TRBV19
cdr3_aa: CASSITEGLYEQYF

v_call: TRBV2
cdr3_aa: CASSEGHSGANVLTF

v_call: TRBV9
cdr3_aa: CASSGGSGSSYEQYF

v_call: TRBV3-1/TRBV3-2
cdr3_aa: CASSQGNRMNTEAFF

v_call: TRBV4-1
cdr3_aa: CASSQTGRGDQETQYF

v_call: TRBV30
cdr3_aa: CAWSSRLRTNYGYTF

v_call: TRBV2
cdr3_aa: CASTGLEQYF

v_call: TRBV4-1
cdr3_aa: CASSQDRGKTEAFF

v_call: TRBV7-9
cdr3_aa: CASSSQGSTRGNTEAFF

v_call: TRBV7-9
cdr3_aa: CASSLGRVQGGYTF

v_call: TRBV4-2
cdr3_aa: CASSQDVVSGASPSLF

v_call: TRBV27
cdr3_aa: CASSSPGGRGANVLTF

v_call: TRBV4-1
cdr3_aa: CASSHTSGADRADTQYF